The 24 T cell receptor beta chains in this list originate from one sample, sequenced in a study of blood T cell repertoires in COVID-19. Method: immunoSEQ multiplex PCR; TCRdb's copy keeps in-frame clones and lacks some. The table has approximately 100,000 clones, 84% seen once. Sample: peripheral blood. The origin of the receptors is a woman in her sixties with acute or convalescent COVID-19.

The chain is built from TRBV25-1 and TRBJ2-1, with TRBD2 as a possible D gene (5 bases). Germline CDR1 MGHDK, CDR2 SYGVNS. CDR3 size: 14 residues. Trimming left V 2 bases short and J 10 bases short, with 15 bases between. CDR3 coding DNA: TGTGCCAGCAGTGAACCCCCCCGGGAAGAAGAGCAGTTCTTC. Amino acid sequence: CASSEPPREEEQFF.

The rearrangement links TRBV29-1 to TRBJ1-2, with D unresolved. Per the germline V gene, CDR1 is SQVTM and CDR2 is ANQGSEA. Trimming removed 2 bases from V and 3 bases from J, with 7 bases in between. This CDR3 spans 12 amino acids. The CDR3 spells CSVESQDYGYTF. In nucleotides, the CDR3 is TGCAGCGTTGAAAGCCAGGACTATGGCTACACCTTC.

The chain is built from TRBV2 and TRBJ1-6, with 8 bases aligning to TRBD1. Germline V gives CDR1 SNHLY, CDR2 FYNNEI. The junction had 13 bases not matched to a gene; V was cut back by 5 bases and J by 10 bases. CDR3 length equals 16 residues. The CDR3 sequence: CASSKNPGGARSPLHF. CDR3 coding DNA: TGTGCCAGCAGTAAGAATCCAGGGGGCGCCCGGTCACCCCTCCACTTT.

This chain joins TRBV6-6 and TRBJ1-1; TRBD1 matches at 8 bases. This CDR3 spans 14 amino acids. Germline V gene sequence: CDR1 MNHNY, CDR2 SVGAGI (reference sequence). J gave up 0 bases and V 5 bases, and 2 bases lay outside the gene matches. The CDR3 sequence: CASSPQGVNTEAFF. In DNA form, the CDR3 reads TGTGCCAGCAGTCCACAGGGGGTGAACACTGAAGCTTTCTTT.

The chain employs TRBV10-1 and TRBJ2-5; 9 bases are a match to TRBD2. V dropped 3 bases and J dropped 2; count of bases not matched to a gene: 4. Germline V gene lookup returns CDR1 WNHNN and CDR2 SYGVQD (reference sequence). The CDR3 totals 15 residues. CDR3 in DNA: TGCGCCAGCAGTGATGGAGCGGGAGGTCAAGAGACCCAGTACTTC. Its protein is CASSDGAGGQETQYF.

This clone was recorded a few times. The rearrangement joins TRBV5-4 to TRBJ1-1, with D possibly matching TRBD1 (6 bases). CDR3 length: 15 amino acids. From germline, CDR1 is SGHNT and CDR2 YYREEE (reference sequence). V gave up 1 base and J gave up 0 bases, with 10 bases separating them. Here the CDR3 reads CASSLSAGVNTEAFF. Here the CDR3 DNA reads TGTGCCAGCAGCTTGTCGGCAGGGGTGAACACTGAAGCTTTCTTT.

The chain uses TRBV4-2 and TRBJ2-7; unclear D gene. Germline values: CDR1 LGHNA, CDR2 YNFKEQ. The CDR3 spans 14 residues. The ends were cut back, 4 bases at V and 4 bases at J, with 14 bases in the middle. This chain's CDR3 is CASSLQVPDYEQYF. The CDR3 bases are TGTGCCAGCAGCCTCCAGGTTCCGGATTACGAGCAGTACTTC.

This clone was seen a few times. This chain joins TRBV14 and TRBJ1-4, with 9 nucleotides matching TRBD1. Per germline, CDR1 SGHDN and CDR2 FVKESK. There are 15 residues in the CDR3. Losses at the gene ends were 4 bases for V and 8 bases for J; bases not matched to a gene: 8. CDR3 region: CASSLGQGRREKLFF. Written as DNA, the CDR3 is TGTGCCAGCAGCCTCGGACAGGGGCGTAGAGAAAAACTGTTTTTT.

The genes are TRBV4-1 and TRBJ1-5; D gene uncertain. Deletions cut 6 bases from V and 4 bases from J, with 13 bases between. CDR1 is MGHRA, CDR2 YSYEKL, per germline. The CDR3 is 14 residues long. The CDR3 DNA is TGCGCCAGCAGTCGAGACCAGAGGAATCAGCCCCAGCATTTT. It codes for CASSRDQRNQPQHF.

V gene TRBV23-1 combines with J gene TRBJ1-4; possibly TRBD1 for D (5 bases). TRBV23-1 is treated as an ORF (open reading frame) with a function not yet certain. Trimming pared 4 bases from V and 8 bases from J, leaving 14 bases between. The length of the CDR3 is 14 residues. In DNA form, the CDR3 reads TGCGCCAGCAGTCGGGGGAGGGAGGGAGAAAAACTGTTTTTT. Protein: CASSRGREGEKLFF.

In this sample, this clone turned up a few times. The V and J genes are TRBV28 and TRBJ1-4, with 8 bases fitting TRBD1. The V gene end was trimmed by 4 bases and the J gene end by 5 bases; junction bases not matched to a gene: 9. CDR1 is MDHEN and CDR2 is SYDVKM in the germline V gene. CDR3 length: 16 residues. CDR3 DNA: TGTGCCAGCAGTTCTTACCAGGGGGCGAAGAATGAAAAACTGTTTTTT. It encodes CASSSYQGAKNEKLFF.

The chain employs TRBV29-1 and TRBJ1-1; 9 positions agree with TRBD1. This CDR3 is 14 amino acids long. The germline V gene encodes CDR1 SQVTM and CDR2 ANQGSEA. With V trimmed by 6 bases and J by 4 bases, 9 bases remained unmatched. The CDR3 DNA is TGCAGCGTCACACCCCACAGGGGGCCCACTGAAGCTTTCTTT. This sequence encodes CSVTPHRGPTEAFF.

This rearrangement joins TRBV7-2 to TRBJ2-7; a weak D match, TRBD2 (5 bases). This CDR3 region has 14 residues. Per the germline V gene, CDR1 is SGHTA and CDR2 is FQGNSA. Trimming left V 3 bases short and J 0 bases short, with 9 bases between. Written as DNA, the CDR3 is TGTGCCAGCAGCTTTCCGGGGATCTCCTACGAGCAGTACTTC. This translates into CASSFPGISYEQYF.

This chain connects TRBV19 to TRBJ2-5; 7 positions agree with TRBD1. The V segment lost 9 bases and the J segment 8 bases; nucleotides outside the gene matches: 18. The germline gives CDR1 LNHDA, CDR2 SQIVND (reference sequence). This CDR3 contains 15 residues. Here the CDR3 DNA reads TGTGCCAGCGCCTTAACCCCGGGGACAGCCACCACCCAGTACTTC. Translated: CASALTPGTATTQYF.

The chain links TRBV11-1 to TRBJ2-1; TRBD1 matches at 9 bases. The CDR3 runs 15 residues. Germline V CDR1 and CDR2: SGHAT, FQDESV (reference sequence). Unmatched junction bases numbered 3, after V lost 6 bases and J lost 0 bases. CDR3 bases: TGTGCCAGCAGTCGACAGGGGGACTCCTACAATGAGCAGTTCTTC. This codes for CASSRQGDSYNEQFF.

The chain uses TRBV6-5 and TRBJ1-4; 7 bases are a match to TRBD1. CDR1 MNHEY and CDR2 SVGAGI come from the germline V gene. The CDR3 extends over 14 amino acids. With 7 bases clipped from V and 7 bases from J, the junction kept 9 bases outside the gene matches. The CDR3 sequence is CASNPDRTGEKLFF. In DNA, the CDR3 is TGTGCCAGCAACCCGGACAGGACGGGTGAAAAACTGTTTTTT.

This clone was counted once. V and J are TRBV5-4 and TRBJ2-7; 15 nucleotides match TRBD2. Germline CDR1 and CDR2: SGHNT and YYREEE (reference sequence). The CDR3 has 18 amino acids. The junction had 13 bases not matched to a gene; V was cut back by 4 bases and J by 5 bases. CDR3 in amino acids: CASSASGLAGGQSHEQYF. The CDR3 nucleotides read TGTGCCAGCAGCGCCTCGGGACTAGCGGGGGGCCAATCCCACGAGCAGTACTTC.

The CDR3 protein is CASSQGLLSYEQYF. In DNA, the CDR3 is TGTGCCAGCAGCCAGGGGCTACTCTCCTACGAGCAGTACTTC. This rearrangement joins TRBV6-5 to TRBJ2-7; perhaps TRBD1 as D (6 bases). Germline V gene data show CDR1 as MNHEY and CDR2 as SVGAGI. V was trimmed by 6 bases and J by 0 bases, leaving 12 bases between them. The length of the CDR3 is 14 residues.

The rearrangement links TRBV30 to TRBJ2-3; 8 bases fit TRBD2. The CDR3 consists of 15 residues. Germline loops: CDR1 GTSNPN, CDR2 SVGIG (reference sequence). Unmatched junction bases numbered 8, after V lost 2 bases and J lost 4 bases. This CDR3 reads CAWSREGQGADTQYF. CDR3 nucleotides: TGTGCCTGGAGTCGGGAGGGTCAGGGTGCAGATACGCAGTATTTT.

A note on this clone: The junction does not match germline at one end; this may be a read error. The genes are TRBV7-7 and TRBJ2-2; no reliable D call. Germline assignment: CDR1 SSHAT and CDR2 FNYEAQ (reference sequence). CDR3 length: 14 residues. CDR3 sequence (DNA): TGTGCTAGCAGCTTAGGAGTGCTCACCGGGGAGCTGTTTTTT. Residues: CASSLGVLTGELFF.

This clone was recorded once. The chain has TRBV6-6 and TRBJ2-7; a possible D gene is TRBD1 (5 bases). V lost 0 bases and J lost 5, with 14 bases in between. The germline V gene has CDR1 MNHNY and CDR2 SVGAGI (reference sequence). CDR3 length: 15 residues. DNA for the CDR3: TGTGCCAGCAGTTACTCGCAGGGCCTTTTCCACGAGCAGTACTTC. It is translated as CASSYSQGLFHEQYF.

The V and J genes are TRBV2 and TRBJ1-5, with D perhaps matching TRBD1 (5 bases). V lost 2 bases, J lost 6 bases, and 11 bases lay in between. CDR1 is SNHLY and CDR2 is FYNNEI in the germline V gene. This CDR3 contains 14 residues. DNA of the CDR3: TGTGCCAGCAGTGAACAGGGAGGGACTCAGCCCCAGCATTTT. Translated, it gives CASSEQGGTQPQHF.

The chain is built from TRBV4-1 and TRBJ2-2; 10 nucleotides agree with TRBD2. The CDR3 runs to 18 residues. The J segment lost 3 bases and the V segment lost 0 bases, leaving 7 bases of the junction unmatched. In germline, CDR1 is MGHRA, CDR2 YSYEKL. CDR3: CASSQEQGLADYTGELFF. CDR3 nucleotide sequence: TGCGCCAGCAGCCAAGAGCAAGGACTAGCGGATTACACCGGGGAGCTGTTTTTT.

This clone was counted at least ten times. The CDR3 DNA follows: TGTGCCAGCAGCTCCGGTAAGACAGGGCCTAATCAGCCCCAGCATTTT. Its translation is CASSSGKTGPNQPQHF. The chain uses TRBV7-9 and TRBJ1-5; 7 nucleotides align to TRBD1. The germline V gene encodes CDR1 SEHNR and CDR2 FQNEAQ (reference sequence). The CDR3 runs 16 residues. V trimming: 4 bases; J trimming: 4 bases; junction bases outside the gene matches: 10.